This TCR beta chain emerged from a study of T cell changes during pregnancy in multiple sclerosis. Some clones are missing from TCRdb's copy, which holds only in-frame ones; the method was immunoSEQ multiplex PCR. The sample includes approximately 83,000 clones, roughly 91% of them seen just once. In germline, CDR1 is SEHNR, CDR2 FQNEAQ (reference sequence). The CDR3 is 16 amino acids. The origin of this receptor is a female donor with multiple sclerosis, enrolled in a pregnancy study. The sample in question was peripheral blood, obtained in the first trimester of pregnancy. The rearrangement links TRBV7-9 to TRBJ2-7; D possibly corresponds to TRBD2 (7 bases). The CDR3 bases are TGTGCTTATGGGGGGGGCAAGCGGGCGCCGAAGGTCGAGCAGTACTTC. It specifies CAYGGGKRAPKVEQYF.